Below, one TCR beta chain is given with its context. Its antigen is currently not known. The input lacks base qualities; no much larger clone sits a single base away. This entry is derived from a study of blood T cell repertoires in COVID-19 (TCRdb year 2020). Describing the broader study: Samples covering the acute and convalescent phases of COVID-19 were provided by collaborators in the United States, Italy and Spain. Sample metadata almost always included a de-identified subject ID, COVID-19 status, age in years and sex. The material from the prospective study consisted of cDNA or gDNA derived from T cells, B-cell-depleted T cells, or PBMCs. Where available, HLA class I and class II types were taken from metadata supplied by the sample provider and were not determined by assay-based typing. Deeply sampled blood TCRbeta repertoires from subjects exposed to, actively infected with, or recovered from COVID-19 were included in the dataset. The samples were drawn from the first 160 participants of the ongoing ImmuneRACE study and from 1,254 subjects provided by 6 global collaborators. The repertoires were made available in a free public database intended to serve as a resource for research on the immune response to SARS-CoV-2.

TCRbeta CDR3 regions were amplified from genomic DNA using the immunoSEQ Assay, a bias-controlled multiplex PCR. Turning to the authors' computational methods: The number of nucleated cells in each sample was estimated by amplification of reference gene primers within the assay. To quantify the absolute abundance of each unique TCRbeta CDR3 rearrangement, sequence reads were collapsed and filtered. Productive Simpson clonality was computed per sample as the square root of Simpson's diversity index over productive rearrangements. The clones in this table, taken by TCRdb from immuneACCESS, are in-frame only. Not every clone is retained; where verified, under half of the shortfall comes from an unresolved V gene, and the cause of the rest is unknown. V, J and clone size derive from that table, while D and trimming were established from the DNA sequence. In this sample the table shows over 55,000 clones, roughly 85% of which occur a single time. The ten largest clones take up over 4% of the sample.

Study-level results and caveats: Clinical and demographic metadata were provided uncurated, with the amount varying by source and participant.

Collaborating institutions collected whole blood in K2EDTA tubes following their own protocols. For TCRbeta analysis, collaborators shipped samples in one of three forms: frozen whole blood, isolated PBMCs, or DNA extracted from either of those sample types. The junction shows trimming of 6 bases on V and 1 base on J, and the gene matches do not reach 8 bases of it. Reading from cysteine to phenylalanine, the CDR3 counts 16 amino acids. Solely the CDR3 DNA is kept, with 48 bases framed from the first base. Via the germline V gene (reference sequence), CDR1 is MNHNY and CDR2 SVGAGI. The specimen sequenced was peripheral blood. Recombination joined TRBV6-6 with TRBJ2-2; TRBD1 fits 7 bases in the junction. This TCR was sampled from a human donor in a cohort sampled during active COVID-19. The nucleotide sequence reads TGTGCCAGCAGACTGACCGACAGGGTGAACACCGGGGAGCTGTTTTTT. The translation is CASRLTDRVNTGELFF.